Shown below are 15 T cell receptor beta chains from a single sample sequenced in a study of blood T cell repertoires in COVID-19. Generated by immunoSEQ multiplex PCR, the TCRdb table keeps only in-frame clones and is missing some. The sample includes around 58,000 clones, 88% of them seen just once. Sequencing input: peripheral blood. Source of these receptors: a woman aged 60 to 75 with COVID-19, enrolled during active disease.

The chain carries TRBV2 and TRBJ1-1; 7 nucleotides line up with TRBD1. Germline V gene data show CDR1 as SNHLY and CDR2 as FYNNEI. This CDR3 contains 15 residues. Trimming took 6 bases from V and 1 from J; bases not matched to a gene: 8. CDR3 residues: CASRKEGQPNTEAFF. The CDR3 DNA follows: TGTGCCAGCAGGAAAGAGGGACAGCCGAACACTGAAGCTTTCTTT.

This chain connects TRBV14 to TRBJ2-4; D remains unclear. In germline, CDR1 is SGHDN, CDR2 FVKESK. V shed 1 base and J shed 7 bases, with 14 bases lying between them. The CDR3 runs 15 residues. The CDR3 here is CASSQVTSSRNIQYF. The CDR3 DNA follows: TGTGCCAGCAGCCAAGTAACCTCCTCGAGGAACATTCAGTACTTC.

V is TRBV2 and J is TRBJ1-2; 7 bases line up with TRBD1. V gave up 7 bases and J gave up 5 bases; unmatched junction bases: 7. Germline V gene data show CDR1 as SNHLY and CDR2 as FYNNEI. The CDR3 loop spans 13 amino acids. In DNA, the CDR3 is TGTGCCAGCACCTGGGGACAGACATATGGCTACACCTTC. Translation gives CASTWGQTYGYTF.

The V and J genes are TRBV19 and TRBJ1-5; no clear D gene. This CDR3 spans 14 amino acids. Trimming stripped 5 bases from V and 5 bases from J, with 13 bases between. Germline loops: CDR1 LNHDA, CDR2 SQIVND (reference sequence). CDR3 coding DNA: TGTGCCAGTAGTTGGTTGGGCAGAGATCAGCCCCAGCATTTT. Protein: CASSWLGRDQPQHF.

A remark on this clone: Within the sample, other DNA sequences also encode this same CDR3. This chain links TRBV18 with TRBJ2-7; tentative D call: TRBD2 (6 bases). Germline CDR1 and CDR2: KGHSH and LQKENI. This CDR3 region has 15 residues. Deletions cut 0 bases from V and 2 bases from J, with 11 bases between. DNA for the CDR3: TGTGCCAGCTCACCACCAGCGGGTGCAGCCTACGAGCAGTACTTC. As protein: CASSPPAGAAYEQYF.

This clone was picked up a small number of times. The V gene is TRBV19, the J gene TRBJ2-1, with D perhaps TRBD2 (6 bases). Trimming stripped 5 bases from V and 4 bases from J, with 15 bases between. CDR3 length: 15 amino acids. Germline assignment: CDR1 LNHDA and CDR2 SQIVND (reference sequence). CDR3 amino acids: CASSPGTPPYNEQFF. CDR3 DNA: TGTGCCAGTAGTCCCGGGACTCCTCCTTACAATGAGCAGTTCTTC.

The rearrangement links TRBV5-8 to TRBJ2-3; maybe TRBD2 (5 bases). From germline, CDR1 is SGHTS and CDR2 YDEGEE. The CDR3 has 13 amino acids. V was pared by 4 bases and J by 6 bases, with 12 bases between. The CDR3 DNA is TGTGCCAGCAGCGGTTGGGAGCGCGATACGCAGTATTTT. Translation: CASSGWERDTQYF.

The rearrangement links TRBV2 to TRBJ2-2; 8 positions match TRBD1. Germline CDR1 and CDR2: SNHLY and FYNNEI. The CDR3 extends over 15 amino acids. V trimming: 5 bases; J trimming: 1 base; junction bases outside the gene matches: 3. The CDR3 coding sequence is TGTGCCAGCAGTAGACAGGGGCTGAACACCGGGGAGCTGTTTTTT. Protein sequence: CASSRQGLNTGELFF. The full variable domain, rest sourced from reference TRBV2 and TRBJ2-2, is EPEVTQTPSHQVTQMGQEVILRCVPISNHLYFYWYRQILGQKVEFLVSFYNNEISEKSEIFDDQFSVERPDGSNFTLKIRSTKLEDSAMYFCASSRQGLNTGELFFGEGSRLTVL.

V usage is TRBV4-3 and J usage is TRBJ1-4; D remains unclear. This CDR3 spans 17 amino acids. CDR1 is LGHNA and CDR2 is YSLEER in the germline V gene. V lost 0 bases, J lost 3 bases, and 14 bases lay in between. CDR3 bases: TGCGCCAGCAGCCAAGAACCGCGGGGATCGGCTAATGAAAAACTGTTTTTT. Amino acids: CASSQEPRGSANEKLFF.

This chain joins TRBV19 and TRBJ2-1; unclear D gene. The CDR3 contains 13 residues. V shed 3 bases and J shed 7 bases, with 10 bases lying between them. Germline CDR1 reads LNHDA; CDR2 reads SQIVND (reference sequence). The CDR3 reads CASSIGHPNEQFF. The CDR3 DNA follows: TGTGCCAGTAGTATTGGGCACCCTAATGAGCAGTTCTTC.

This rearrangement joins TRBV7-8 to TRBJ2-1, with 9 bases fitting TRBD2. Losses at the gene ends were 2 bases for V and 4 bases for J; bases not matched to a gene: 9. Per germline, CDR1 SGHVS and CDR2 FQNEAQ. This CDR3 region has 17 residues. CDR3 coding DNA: TGTGCCAGCAGCTTACTCCTAGGCGGGAGGGTTTACAATGAGCAGTTCTTC. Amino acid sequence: CASSLLLGGRVYNEQFF.

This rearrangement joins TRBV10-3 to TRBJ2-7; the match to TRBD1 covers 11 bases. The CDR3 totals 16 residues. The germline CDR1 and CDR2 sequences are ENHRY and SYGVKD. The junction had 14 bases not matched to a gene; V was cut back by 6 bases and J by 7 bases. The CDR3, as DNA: TGTGCCATCAGCCCATCAGGACAGGGGGCGGGGTGGGAGCAGTACTTC. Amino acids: CAISPSGQGAGWEQYF.

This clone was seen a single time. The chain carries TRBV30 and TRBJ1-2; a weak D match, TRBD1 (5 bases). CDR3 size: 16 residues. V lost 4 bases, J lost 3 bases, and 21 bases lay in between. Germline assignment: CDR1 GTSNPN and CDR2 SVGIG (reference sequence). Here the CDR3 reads CAWTPGLLYPHYGYTF. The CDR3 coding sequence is TGTGCCTGGACACCGGGACTTCTTTACCCCCACTATGGCTACACCTTC.

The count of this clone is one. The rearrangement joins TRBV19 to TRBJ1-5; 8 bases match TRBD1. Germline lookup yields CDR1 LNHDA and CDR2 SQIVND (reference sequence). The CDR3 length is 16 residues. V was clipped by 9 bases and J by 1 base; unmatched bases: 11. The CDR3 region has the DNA TGTGCCAGCAGACCACCAGGGGGCGCGAGCAATCAGCCCCAGCATTTT. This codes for CASRPPGGASNQPQHF.

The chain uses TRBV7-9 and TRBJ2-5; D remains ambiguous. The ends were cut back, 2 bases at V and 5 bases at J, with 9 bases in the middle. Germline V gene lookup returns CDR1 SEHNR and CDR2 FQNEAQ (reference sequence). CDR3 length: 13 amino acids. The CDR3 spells CASSLFFSETQYF. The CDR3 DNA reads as TGTGCCAGCAGCTTATTTTTCTCGGAGACCCAGTACTTC.